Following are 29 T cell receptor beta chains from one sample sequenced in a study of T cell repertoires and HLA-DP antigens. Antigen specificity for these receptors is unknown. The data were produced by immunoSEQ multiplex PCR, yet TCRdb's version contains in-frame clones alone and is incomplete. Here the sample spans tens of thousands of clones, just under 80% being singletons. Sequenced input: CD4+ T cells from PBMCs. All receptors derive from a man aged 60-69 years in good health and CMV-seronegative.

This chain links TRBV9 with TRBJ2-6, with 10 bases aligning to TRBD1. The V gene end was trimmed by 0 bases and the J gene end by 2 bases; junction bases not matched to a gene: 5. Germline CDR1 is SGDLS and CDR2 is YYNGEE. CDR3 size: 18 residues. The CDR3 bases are TGTGCCAGCAGCGTAGGACAGGGGGCGCAGGCTGGGGCCAACGTCCTGACTTTC. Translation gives CASSVGQGAQAGANVLTF.

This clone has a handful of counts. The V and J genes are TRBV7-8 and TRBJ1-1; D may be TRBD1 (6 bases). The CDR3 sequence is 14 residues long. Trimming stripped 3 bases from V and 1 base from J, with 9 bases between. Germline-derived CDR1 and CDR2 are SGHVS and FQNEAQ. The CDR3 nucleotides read TGTGCCAGCAGCTTCCGGACAGAGAACACTGAAGCTTTCTTT. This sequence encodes CASSFRTENTEAFF.

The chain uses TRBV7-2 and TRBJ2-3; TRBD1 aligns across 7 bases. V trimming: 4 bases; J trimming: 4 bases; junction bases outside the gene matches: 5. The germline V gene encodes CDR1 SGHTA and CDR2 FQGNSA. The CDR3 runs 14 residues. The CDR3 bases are TGTGCCAGCAGCTCGACAGGGAATGCAGATACGCAGTATTTT. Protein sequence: CASSSTGNADTQYF.

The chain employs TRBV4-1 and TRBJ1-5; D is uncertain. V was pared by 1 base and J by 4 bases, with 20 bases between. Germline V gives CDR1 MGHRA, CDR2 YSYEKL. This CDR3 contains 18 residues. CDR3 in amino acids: CASSQGSTLGTANQPQHF. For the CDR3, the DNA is TGCGCCAGCAGCCAAGGCAGTACATTGGGTACCGCGAATCAGCCCCAGCATTTT.

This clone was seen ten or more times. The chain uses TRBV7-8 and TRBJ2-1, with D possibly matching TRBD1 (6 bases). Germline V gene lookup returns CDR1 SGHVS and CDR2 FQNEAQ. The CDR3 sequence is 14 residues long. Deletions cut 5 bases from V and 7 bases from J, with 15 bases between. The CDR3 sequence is CASSVNRVGNEQFF. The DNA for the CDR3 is TGTGCCAGCAGCGTCAACAGGGTGGGGAATGAGCAGTTCTTC.

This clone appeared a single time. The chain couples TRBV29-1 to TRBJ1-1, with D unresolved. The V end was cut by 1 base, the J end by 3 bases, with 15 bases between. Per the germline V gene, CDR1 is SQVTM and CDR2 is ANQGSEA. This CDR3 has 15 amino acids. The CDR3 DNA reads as TGCAGCGTTGAAGTTCATCCGGATGCGTACACTGAAGCTTTCTTT. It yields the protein CSVEVHPDAYTEAFF.

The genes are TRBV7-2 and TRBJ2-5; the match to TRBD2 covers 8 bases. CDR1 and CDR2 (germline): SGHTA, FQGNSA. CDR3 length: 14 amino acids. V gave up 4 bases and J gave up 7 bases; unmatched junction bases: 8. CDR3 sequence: CASSSRAGEATQYF. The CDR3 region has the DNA TGTGCCAGCAGCTCACGAGCGGGGGAGGCGACCCAGTACTTC.

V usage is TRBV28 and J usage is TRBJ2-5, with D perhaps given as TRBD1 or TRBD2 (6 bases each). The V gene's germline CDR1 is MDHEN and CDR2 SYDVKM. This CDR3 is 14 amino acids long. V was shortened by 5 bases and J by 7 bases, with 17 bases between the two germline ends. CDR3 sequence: CASSPRGAPGTQYF. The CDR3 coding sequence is TGTGCCAGCAGTCCGAGGGGGGCCCCGGGGACCCAGTACTTC.

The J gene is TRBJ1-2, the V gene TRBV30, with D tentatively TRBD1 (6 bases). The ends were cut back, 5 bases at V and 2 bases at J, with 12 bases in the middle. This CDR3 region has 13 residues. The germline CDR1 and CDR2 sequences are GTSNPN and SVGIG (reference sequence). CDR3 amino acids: CAWARTDNYGYTF. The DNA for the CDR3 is TGTGCCTGGGCCAGGACAGACAACTATGGCTACACCTTC. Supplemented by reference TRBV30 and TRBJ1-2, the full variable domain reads SQTIHQWPATLVQPVGSPLSLECTVEGTSNPNLYWYRQAAGRGLQLLFYSVGIGQISSEVPQNLSASRPQDRQFILSSKKLLLSDSGFYLCAWARTDNYGYTFGSGTRLTVV.

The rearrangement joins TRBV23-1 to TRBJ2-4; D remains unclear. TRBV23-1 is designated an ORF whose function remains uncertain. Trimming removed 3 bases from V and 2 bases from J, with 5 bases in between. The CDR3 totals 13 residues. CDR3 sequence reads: CASSHGSKNIQYF. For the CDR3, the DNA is TGCGCCAGCAGTCACGGGTCCAAAAACATTCAGTACTTC.

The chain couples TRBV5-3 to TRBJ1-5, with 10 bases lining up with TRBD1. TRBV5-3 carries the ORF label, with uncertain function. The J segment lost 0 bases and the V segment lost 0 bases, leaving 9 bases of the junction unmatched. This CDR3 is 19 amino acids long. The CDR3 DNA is TGTGCCAGAAGCTTGGCCGGGACAGGGGTTAACCATAGCAATCAGCCCCAGCATTTT. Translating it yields CARSLAGTGVNHSNQPQHF.

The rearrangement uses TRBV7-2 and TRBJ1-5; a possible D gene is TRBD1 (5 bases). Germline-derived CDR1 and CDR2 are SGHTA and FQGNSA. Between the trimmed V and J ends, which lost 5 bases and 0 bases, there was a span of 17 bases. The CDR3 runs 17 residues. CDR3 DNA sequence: TGTGCCAGCAGCCCGTCGGGGGGGTGGGATAGCAATCAGCCCCAGCATTTT. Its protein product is CASSPSGGWDSNQPQHF.

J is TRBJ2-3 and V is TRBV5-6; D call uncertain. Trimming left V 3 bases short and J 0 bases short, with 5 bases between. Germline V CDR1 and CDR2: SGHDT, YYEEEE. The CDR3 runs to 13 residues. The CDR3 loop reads CASSSGSTDTQYF. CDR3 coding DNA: TGTGCCAGCAGCTCTGGTAGCACAGATACGCAGTATTTT. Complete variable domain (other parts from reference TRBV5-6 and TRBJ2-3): DAGVTQSPTHLIKTRGQQVTLRCSPKSGHDTVSWYQQALGQGPQFIFQYYEEEERQRGNFPDRFSGHQFPNYSSELNVNALLLGDSALYLCASSSGSTDTQYFGPGTRLTVL.

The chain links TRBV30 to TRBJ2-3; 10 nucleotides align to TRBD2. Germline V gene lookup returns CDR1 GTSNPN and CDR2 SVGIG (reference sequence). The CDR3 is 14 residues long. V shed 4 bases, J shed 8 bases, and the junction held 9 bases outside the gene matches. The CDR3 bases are TGTGCCTGGAAGGGAGCGGGAGGGCCGAGTACGCAGTATTTT. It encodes CAWKGAGGPSTQYF.

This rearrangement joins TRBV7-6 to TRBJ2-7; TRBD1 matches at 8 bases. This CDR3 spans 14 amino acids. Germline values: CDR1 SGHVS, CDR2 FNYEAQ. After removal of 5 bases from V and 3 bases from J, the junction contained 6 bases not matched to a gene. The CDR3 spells CASSKGQGNYEQYF. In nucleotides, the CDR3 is TGTGCCAGCAGCAAAGGACAGGGAAACTACGAGCAGTACTTC. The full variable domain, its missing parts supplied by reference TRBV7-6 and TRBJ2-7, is GAGVSQSPRYKVTKRGQDVALRCDPISGHVSLYWYRQALGQGPEFLTYFNYEAQQDKSGLPNDRFSAERPEGSISTLTIQRTEQRDSAMYRCASSKGQGNYEQYFGPGTRLTVT.

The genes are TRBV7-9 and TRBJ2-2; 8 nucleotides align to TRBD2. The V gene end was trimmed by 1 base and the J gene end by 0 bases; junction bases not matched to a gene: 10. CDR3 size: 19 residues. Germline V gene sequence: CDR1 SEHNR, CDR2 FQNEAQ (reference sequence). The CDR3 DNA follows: TGTGCCAGCAGCTTAGATCGGCTAGCGGGCAATACGAACACCGGGGAGCTGTTTTTT. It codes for CASSLDRLAGNTNTGELFF.

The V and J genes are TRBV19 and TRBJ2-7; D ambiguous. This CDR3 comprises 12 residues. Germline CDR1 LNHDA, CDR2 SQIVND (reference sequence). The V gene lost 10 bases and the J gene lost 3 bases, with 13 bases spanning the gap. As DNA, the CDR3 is TGTGCCACCCAACGGGCCAACTACGAGCAGTACGTC. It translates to CATQRANYEQYV.

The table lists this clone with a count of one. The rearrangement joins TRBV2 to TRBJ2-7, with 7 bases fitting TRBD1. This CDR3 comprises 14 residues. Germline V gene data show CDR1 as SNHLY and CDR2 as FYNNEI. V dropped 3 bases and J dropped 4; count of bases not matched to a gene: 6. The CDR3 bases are TGTGCCAGCAGTGAGGGCAGGGGGTCTTACGAGCAGTACGTC. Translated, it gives CASSEGRGSYEQYV.

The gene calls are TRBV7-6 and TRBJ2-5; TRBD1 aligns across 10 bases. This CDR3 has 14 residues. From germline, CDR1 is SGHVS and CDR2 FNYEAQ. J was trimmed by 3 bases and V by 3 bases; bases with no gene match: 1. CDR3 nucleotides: TGTGCCAGCAGCTTTGGGACAGGGGAAGAGACCCAGTACTTC. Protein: CASSFGTGEETQYF.

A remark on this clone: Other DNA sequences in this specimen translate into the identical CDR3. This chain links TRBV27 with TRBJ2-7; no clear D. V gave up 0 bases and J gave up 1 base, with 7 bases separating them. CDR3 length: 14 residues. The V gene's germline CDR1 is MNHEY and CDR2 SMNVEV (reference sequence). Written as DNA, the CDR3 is TGTGCCAGCAGTTTATCCACAGCTTCCTACGAGCAGTACTTC. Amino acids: CASSLSTASYEQYF.

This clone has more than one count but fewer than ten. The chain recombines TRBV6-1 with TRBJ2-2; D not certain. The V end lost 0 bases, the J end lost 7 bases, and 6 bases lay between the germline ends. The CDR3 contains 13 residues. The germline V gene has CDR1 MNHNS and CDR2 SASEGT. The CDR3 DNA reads TGTGCCAGCAGTGAAGCGTTCGACGGGGAGCTGTTTTTT. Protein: CASSEAFDGELFF.

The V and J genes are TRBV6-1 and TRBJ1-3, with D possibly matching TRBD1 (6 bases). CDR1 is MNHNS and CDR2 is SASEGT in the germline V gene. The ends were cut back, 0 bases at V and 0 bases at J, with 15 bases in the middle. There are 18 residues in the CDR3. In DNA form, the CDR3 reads TGTGCCAGCAGTGAAGCGGGCAGGGGCCTTGCCTCTGGAAACACCATATATTTT. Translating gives CASSEAGRGLASGNTIYF.

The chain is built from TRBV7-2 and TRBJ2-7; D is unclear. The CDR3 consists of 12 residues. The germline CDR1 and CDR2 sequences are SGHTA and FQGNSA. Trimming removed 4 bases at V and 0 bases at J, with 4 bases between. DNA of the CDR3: TGTGCCAGCAGCTCCACCTCCTACGAGCAGTACTTC. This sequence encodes CASSSTSYEQYF.

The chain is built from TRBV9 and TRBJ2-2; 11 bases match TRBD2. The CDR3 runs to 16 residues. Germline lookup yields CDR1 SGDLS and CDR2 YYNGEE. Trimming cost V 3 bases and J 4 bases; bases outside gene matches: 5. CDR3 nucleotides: TGTGCCAGCAGCGAGGGGCTAGCGGGAGGCACCGGGGAGCTGTTTTTT. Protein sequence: CASSEGLAGGTGELFF.

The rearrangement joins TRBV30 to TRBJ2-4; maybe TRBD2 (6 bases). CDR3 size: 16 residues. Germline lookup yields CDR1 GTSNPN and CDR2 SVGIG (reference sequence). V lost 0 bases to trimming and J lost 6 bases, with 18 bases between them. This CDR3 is CAWSVLFGEVGNIQYF. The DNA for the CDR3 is TGTGCCTGGAGTGTACTCTTTGGGGAGGTTGGAAACATTCAGTACTTC. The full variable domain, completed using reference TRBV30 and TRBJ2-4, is SQTIHQWPATLVQPVGSPLSLECTVEGTSNPNLYWYRQAAGRGLQLLFYSVGIGQISSEVPQNLSASRPQDRQFILSSKKLLLSDSGFYLCAWSVLFGEVGNIQYFGAGTRLSVL.

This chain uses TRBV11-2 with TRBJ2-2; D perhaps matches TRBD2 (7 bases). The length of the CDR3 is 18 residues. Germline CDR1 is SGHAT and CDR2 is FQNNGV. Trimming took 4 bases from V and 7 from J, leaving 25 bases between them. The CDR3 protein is CASSSFARGGRPGGELFF. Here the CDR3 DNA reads TGTGCCAGCAGCTCCTTCGCTAGGGGGGGCAGGCCTGGCGGGGAGCTGTTTTTT.

DNA of the CDR3: TGCGCCAGCAGCTTGTCGGCGACATATAATTCACCCCTCCACTTT. Amino acid sequence: CASSLSATYNSPLHF. The V call is TRBV5-1, the J call TRBJ1-6; D is ambiguous. Germline V gene lookup returns CDR1 SGHRS and CDR2 YFSETQ. The CDR3 runs to 15 residues. V was pared by 1 base and J by 4 bases, with 9 bases between. The whole variable domain, remainder taken from reference TRBV5-1 and TRBJ1-6, is KAGVTQTPRYLIKTRGQQVTLSCSPISGHRSVSWYQQTPGQGLQFLFEYFSETQRNKGNFPGRFSGRQFSNSRSEMNVSTLELGDSALYLCASSLSATYNSPLHFGNGTRLTVT.

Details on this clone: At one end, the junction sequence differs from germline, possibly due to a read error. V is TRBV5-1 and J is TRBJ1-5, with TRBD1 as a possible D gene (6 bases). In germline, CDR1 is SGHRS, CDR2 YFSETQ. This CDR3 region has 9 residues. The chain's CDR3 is CATPGGRNF. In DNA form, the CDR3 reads TGCGCCACCCCGGGGGGCAGGAATTTT.

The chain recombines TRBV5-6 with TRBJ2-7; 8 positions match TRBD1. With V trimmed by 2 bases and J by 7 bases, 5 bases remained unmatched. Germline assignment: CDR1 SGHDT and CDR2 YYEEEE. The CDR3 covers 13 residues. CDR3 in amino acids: CASSFNRQGEQYV. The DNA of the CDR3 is TGTGCCAGCAGCTTCAACCGACAGGGGGAGCAGTACGTC.